These 26 T cell receptor beta chains were all obtained from the same sample, sequenced in a study of blood T cell repertoires in COVID-19. Method: immunoSEQ multiplex PCR; TCRdb's copy keeps in-frame clones and lacks some. In the table there are hundreds of thousands of clones, approximately 78% of which are singletons. Specimen: peripheral blood. The receptors derive from a woman of 80 years or more with acute or convalescent COVID-19.

This clone has more than one count but fewer than ten. The V call is TRBV11-3, the J call TRBJ2-5, with 11 bases fitting TRBD2. CDR1 is SGHNT, CDR2 YENEEA, per germline. The trim removed 3 bases at V and 2 bases at J, leaving 5 bases unmatched. CDR3 size: 16 residues. CDR3 in DNA: TGTGCCAGCAGCTTTCCTGTAGCGGGGGGGCAAGAGACCCAGTACTTC. Translating it yields CASSFPVAGGQETQYF.

A few counts support this clone. The chain links TRBV28 to TRBJ1-3; D not certain. CDR1 and CDR2 (germline): MDHEN, SYDVKM. The CDR3 has 13 residues. The V gene lost 6 bases and the J gene lost 4 bases, with 10 bases spanning the gap. DNA of the CDR3: TGTGCCAGCAGACAAGGGAGGGGAAACACCATATATTTT. It yields the protein CASRQGRGNTIYF.

This chain joins TRBV21-1 and TRBJ2-5; TRBD1 reflects the table's D call only, with no check against the DNA. TRBV21-1 is tagged as a pseudogene. The CDR3 covers 14 residues. The CDR3 coding sequence is TGTGCCAGCAGCAAAGCGGAAGGGGAAGAGACCCAGTACTTC. It yields the protein CASSKAEGEETQYF.

The sample holds a few counts of this clone. The chain links TRBV6-6 to TRBJ1-3; 8 nucleotides line up with TRBD1. Germline V gives CDR1 MNHNY, CDR2 SVGAGI (reference sequence). CDR3 length: 16 residues. V gave up 6 bases and J gave up 2 bases; unmatched junction bases: 9. CDR3 sequence reads: CASRSPQGVPGNTIYF. CDR3 DNA: TGTGCCAGCAGATCCCCACAGGGGGTTCCTGGAAACACCATATATTTT.

This clone appeared once. The rearrangement uses TRBV5-1 and TRBJ2-6; the match to TRBD2 covers 7 bases. The CDR3 is made up of 18 amino acids. J was trimmed by 0 bases and V by 1 base; bases with no gene match: 7. Germline V gene data show CDR1 as SGHRS and CDR2 as YFSETQ. CDR3 amino acids: CASSLFPGGTSGANVLTF. CDR3 nucleotide sequence: TGCGCCAGCAGCTTGTTTCCGGGGGGAACCTCTGGGGCCAACGTCCTGACTTTC.

The chain employs TRBV30 and TRBJ1-2, with 7 bases that match TRBD1. The trim removed 3 bases at V and 8 bases at J, leaving 9 bases unmatched. The CDR3 extends over 13 amino acids. The germline gives CDR1 GTSNPN, CDR2 SVGIG (reference sequence). CDR3 residues: CAWRGTGDGGYTF. The DNA of the CDR3 is TGTGCCTGGAGGGGCACAGGGGATGGAGGCTACACCTTC.

The V call is TRBV2, the J call TRBJ1-2; 9 nucleotides align to TRBD1. CDR1 is SNHLY and CDR2 is FYNNEI in the germline V gene. CDR3 length equals 17 residues. V shed 4 bases, J shed 8 bases, and the junction held 17 bases outside the gene matches. In DNA, the CDR3 is TGTGCCAGCAGTGGACCGCGGGACAGGGTTTGGGTCGACGGCTACACCTTC. This sequence encodes CASSGPRDRVWVDGYTF.

This clone was picked up a small number of times. In DNA form, the CDR3 reads TGTGCCAGCTCCCGGGACACGATCTATACTGAAGCTTTCTTT. This encodes CASSRDTIYTEAFF. The gene calls are TRBV18 and TRBJ1-1, with D possibly being TRBD1 (6 bases). Trimming removed 6 bases from V and 5 bases from J, with 16 bases in between. There are 14 residues in the CDR3. Germline V lookup: CDR1 KGHSH, CDR2 LQKENI.

V and J are TRBV18 and TRBJ2-1; 8 bases agree with TRBD2. The J segment lost 6 bases and the V segment lost 5 bases, leaving 6 bases of the junction unmatched. The germline V gene has CDR1 KGHSH and CDR2 LQKENI. The CDR3 spans 14 residues. In DNA, the CDR3 is TGTGCCAGCTCAGACGAGCGGGAGTTCAATGAGCAGTTCTTC. Translated, it gives CASSDEREFNEQFF.

V gene TRBV19 combines with J gene TRBJ2-7; 9 positions agree with TRBD1. V was pared by 3 bases and J by 2 bases, with 2 bases of the junction left unmatched. Per the germline V gene, CDR1 is LNHDA and CDR2 is SQIVND (reference sequence). The CDR3 has 14 residues. The CDR3 region has the DNA TGTGCCAGTAGTATTGGGACAGGGCCCTACGAGCAGTACTTC. Protein product: CASSIGTGPYEQYF. Full variable domain (outside the CDR3, taken from reference TRBV19 and TRBJ2-7): DGGITQSPKYLFRKEGQNVTLSCEQNLNHDAMYWYRQDPGQGLRLIYYSQIVNDFQKGDIAEGYSVSREKKESFPLTVTSAQKNPTAFYLCASSIGTGPYEQYFGPGTRLTVT.

This chain uses TRBV7-9 with TRBJ1-2; 12 nucleotides agree with TRBD1. Germline V CDR1 and CDR2: SEHNR, FQNEAQ (reference sequence). V dropped 5 bases and J dropped 4; count of bases not matched to a gene: 8. The CDR3 sequence is 16 residues long. The DNA for the CDR3 is TGTGCCAGCAGCCTCAACGGGGACAGGGGGCTCTATGGCTACACCTTC. It yields the protein CASSLNGDRGLYGYTF.

The gene calls are TRBV6-5 and TRBJ1-1; 8 bases are shared with TRBD1. V trimming: 7 bases; J trimming: 5 bases; junction bases outside the gene matches: 6. Looked up from germline, CDR1 is MNHEY and CDR2 is SVGAGI. The CDR3 spans 13 residues. The CDR3 region is CASTKQGATEAFF. DNA of the CDR3: TGTGCCAGCACCAAGCAGGGGGCTACTGAAGCTTTCTTT.

Here the CDR3 DNA reads TGTGCCAGCAGCCAAGATCCAGGGGCGGACACTGAAGCTTTCTTT. Its translation: CASSQDPGADTEAFF. The rearrangement links TRBV4-2 to TRBJ1-1, with D perhaps matching TRBD1 (6 bases). The ends were cut back, 0 bases at V and 3 bases at J, with 11 bases in the middle. This CDR3 has 15 amino acids. CDR1 is LGHNA, CDR2 YNFKEQ, per germline.

This sequence joins TRBV28 and TRBJ2-3; TRBD2 matches 9 bases. Germline-derived CDR1 and CDR2 are MDHEN and SYDVKM. J lost 0 bases, V lost 8 bases, and 9 bases had no gene match. This CDR3 region has 16 residues. The CDR3 reads CASCVSGSLSTDTQYF. The CDR3 coding sequence is TGTGCCAGCTGTGTTAGCGGGAGCTTAAGCACAGATACGCAGTATTTT.

The gene calls are TRBV4-1 and TRBJ1-5; perhaps TRBD1 as D (5 bases). The germline V gene has CDR1 MGHRA and CDR2 YSYEKL. Between the trimmed V and J ends, which lost 0 bases and 11 bases, there was a span of 14 bases. This CDR3 is built from 14 residues. CDR3 loop: CASSQDTGARTQHF. CDR3 coding DNA: TGCGCCAGCAGCCAAGACACTGGGGCCAGGACCCAGCATTTT.

This rearrangement joins TRBV7-8 to TRBJ1-1; 7 bases agree with TRBD1. The CDR3 contains 15 residues. CDR1 and CDR2 (germline): SGHVS, FQNEAQ. The V and J ends lost 5 bases and 0 bases, in that order; junction bases with no gene match: 6. CDR3 bases: TGTGCCAGCAGCCCCCAGGGGACAGTGAACACTGAAGCTTTCTTT. As protein: CASSPQGTVNTEAFF.

The chain is built from TRBV19 and TRBJ1-2; D unresolved. Trimming took 6 bases from V and 0 from J, leaving 17 bases between them. The CDR3 sequence is 16 residues long. The germline V gene encodes CDR1 LNHDA and CDR2 SQIVND (reference sequence). The CDR3 region has the DNA TGTGCCAGTAGCGTGGGCAGGCTGGGCGCTAACTATGGCTACACCTTC. Amino acid sequence: CASSVGRLGANYGYTF.

The V call is TRBV6-5, the J call TRBJ1-5; possible D gene TRBD1, 6 bases. The germline V gene encodes CDR1 MNHEY and CDR2 SVGAGI. The CDR3 spans 15 residues. Trimming stripped 5 bases from V and 3 bases from J, with 14 bases between. The CDR3 DNA follows: TGTGCCAGCAGTCCCGACAGGTTGGACAATCAGCCCCAGCATTTT. This codes for CASSPDRLDNQPQHF.

The chain recombines TRBV30 with TRBJ2-7; tentative D call: TRBD1 (6 bases). The germline V gene encodes CDR1 GTSNPN and CDR2 SVGIG (reference sequence). The ends were cut back, 5 bases at V and 4 bases at J, with 15 bases in the middle. This CDR3 region has 13 residues. CDR3 residues: CAWDEQGGYEQYF. The DNA for the CDR3 is TGTGCCTGGGACGAACAGGGTGGGTACGAGCAGTACTTC.

The chain links TRBV5-1 to TRBJ2-5; possibly TRBD1 for D (6 bases). The germline V gene encodes CDR1 SGHRS and CDR2 YFSETQ. Trimming pared 3 bases from V and 5 bases from J, leaving 14 bases between. This CDR3 contains 14 residues. The CDR3 nucleotides are TGCGCCAGCAGCTCGGCAAACAGGGCTGAGACCCAGTACTTC. Translation: CASSSANRAETQYF.

The chain recombines TRBV5-1 with TRBJ1-6, with 7 bases aligning to TRBD1. Germline V gene sequence: CDR1 SGHRS, CDR2 YFSETQ. The CDR3 runs to 16 residues. The V and J ends lost 4 bases and 0 bases, in that order; junction bases with no gene match: 4. CDR3: CASSPTGSSYNSPLHF. CDR3 DNA sequence: TGCGCCAGCAGCCCGACAGGGAGCTCCTATAATTCACCCCTCCACTTT.

In its sample, this clone was seen once. This chain uses TRBV30 with TRBJ1-5, with 8 nucleotides matching TRBD1. The ends lost 0 bases at V and 0 bases at J; junction bases unmatched: 4. This CDR3 has 16 amino acids. Germline assignment: CDR1 GTSNPN and CDR2 SVGIG (reference sequence). The DNA of the CDR3 is TGTGCCTGGAGTGTGGGGACAGGTTATAGCAATCAGCCCCAGCATTTT. Its translation: CAWSVGTGYSNQPQHF. The full variable domain, its missing parts supplied by reference TRBV30 and TRBJ1-5, is SQTIHQWPATLVQPVGSPLSLECTVEGTSNPNLYWYRQAAGRGLQLLFYSVGIGQISSEVPQNLSASRPQDRQFILSSKKLLLSDSGFYLCAWSVGTGYSNQPQHFGDGTRLSIL.

The chain links TRBV19 to TRBJ2-2; 8 bases map to TRBD1. The CDR3 is 14 residues long. Trimming removed 4 bases from V and 4 bases from J; junction bases left unmatched: 2. Germline CDR1 and CDR2: LNHDA and SQIVND (reference sequence). Written as DNA, the CDR3 is TGTGCCAGTAGTAGGGGACAGGCCACCGGGGAGCTGTTTTTT. It encodes CASSRGQATGELFF.

The chain is built from TRBV3-1 (or the pseudogene TRBV3-2) and TRBJ2-1, with 7 bases identical to TRBD2. Germline CDR1 and CDR2: LGHDT and YNNKEL (reference sequence). CDR3 size: 15 residues. After removal of 3 bases from V and 2 bases from J, the junction contained 4 bases not matched to a gene. CDR3 nucleotides: TGTGCCAGCAGCCATGGACTAGACCCCTACAATGAGCAGTTCTTC. Translated, it gives CASSHGLDPYNEQFF.

The chain combines TRBV28 with TRBJ2-3, with D tentatively TRBD1 (6 bases). This CDR3 region has 15 residues. V was shortened by 6 bases and J by 3 bases, with 16 bases between the two germline ends. Germline V gene data show CDR1 as MDHEN and CDR2 as SYDVKM. The CDR3 loop reads CASRSTGSRTDTQYF. DNA of the CDR3: TGTGCCAGCAGGTCAACAGGGTCGCGAACAGATACGCAGTATTTT.

The J gene is TRBJ1-5, the V gene TRBV19; 7 bases match TRBD1. Losses at the gene ends were 6 bases for V and 4 bases for J; bases not matched to a gene: 9. The CDR3 spans 15 residues. CDR1 and CDR2 (germline): LNHDA, SQIVND (reference sequence). Here the CDR3 reads CASRPPGQKNQPQHF. The CDR3, as DNA: TGTGCCAGTAGACCCCCGGGACAGAAAAATCAGCCCCAGCATTTT.